The TCR beta chain under discussion was sequenced for a study of Ad26.COV2.S vaccination and SARS-CoV-2 variants. Study context: Ad26.COV2.S shots went into the muscle once or twice, 56 days apart.

TCRdb keeps only in-frame clones here, not all; method: immunoSEQ multiplex PCR. The sample lists some 390,000 clones, about 89% occurring once. Treatment given: 15 to 20 received Ad26.COV2.S at low or high dose, single or two shots; a few received placebo; per-sample allocation not given. Samples analyzed were those drawn on day 63 after the first vaccine or placebo injection. The sample consisted of peripheral blood, taken in a trial of Ad26.COV2.S vaccine versus placebo. The sequence was obtained from a person between 18 and 65 years old who received the Ad26.COV2.S COVID-19 vaccine or a placebo.

CDR3 in amino acids: CASSFSLAGPYNEQFF. The CDR3 nucleotides are TGTGCCAGCAGTTTTTCACTAGCGGGCCCCTACAATGAGCAGTTCTTC. The gene calls are TRBV28 and TRBJ2-1, with 9 bases that match TRBD2. J gave up 2 bases and V 3 bases, and 5 bases lay outside the gene matches. CDR1 is MDHEN and CDR2 is SYDVKM in the germline V gene. CDR3 length: 16 residues.